This T cell receptor beta chain was retrieved from a study of memory B cells and T cells in multiple sclerosis. A remark on this clone: Its cognate antigen is unknown.

General study results and limits: Compartments had unequal clone-set sizes, affecting shared clonotype counts.

Per the germline V gene, CDR1 is SEHNR and CDR2 is FQNEAQ (reference sequence). The CDR3 has 15 residues. With 4 bases clipped from V and 9 bases from J, the junction kept 12 bases outside the gene matches. TCRdb's table, derived via immunoSEQ multiplex PCR, lists solely in-frame clones and lacks some. The sample lists roughly 8,200 clones; around three fifths were seen once. The chain uses TRBV7-9 and TRBJ2-1, with 7 bases aligning to TRBD2. Sample: memory (CD45RO+) CD8+ T cells from blood. This TCR was sampled from a human donor with multiple sclerosis. The CDR3 DNA is TGTGCCAGCAGCTCCCTAGGGGCCGGGGGGTTTGAGCAGTTCTTC. Translated, it gives CASSSLGAGGFEQFF.